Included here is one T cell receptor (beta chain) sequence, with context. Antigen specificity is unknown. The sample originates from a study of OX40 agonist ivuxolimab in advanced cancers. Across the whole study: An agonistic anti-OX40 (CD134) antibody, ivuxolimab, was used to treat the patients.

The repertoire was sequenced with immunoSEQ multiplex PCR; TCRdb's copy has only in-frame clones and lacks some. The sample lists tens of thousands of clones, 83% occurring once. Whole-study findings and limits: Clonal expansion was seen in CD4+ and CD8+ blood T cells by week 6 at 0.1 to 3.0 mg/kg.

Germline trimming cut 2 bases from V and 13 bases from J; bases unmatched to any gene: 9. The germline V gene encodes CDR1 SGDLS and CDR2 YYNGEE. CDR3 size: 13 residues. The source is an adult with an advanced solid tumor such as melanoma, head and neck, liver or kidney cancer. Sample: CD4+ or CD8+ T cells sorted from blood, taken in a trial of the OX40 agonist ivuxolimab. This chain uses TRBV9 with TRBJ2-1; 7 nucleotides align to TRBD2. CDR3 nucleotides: TGTGCCAGCAGCGTTCGGACGGGGGGACCCCAGTTCTTC. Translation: CASSVRTGGPQFF.